These 29 T cell receptor beta chains were sequenced from one sample in a study of shared clonotypes between healthy human individuals (dated by TCRdb to between 2020 and 2021). Libraries were constructed by the immunoSEQ multiplex PCR assay. This immuneACCESS table, as held by TCRdb, lists in-frame sequences with V and J called but not all clones. Of the missing ones, under half trace to an unresolved V gene in checked studies; the others have no known cause. Across this sample there are approximately 2.1 million clones, with 93% seen only once. The top ten constitute under 0.45% of the sample. Sequenced material: naive CD4+ T cells from PBMCs. Explained via the paper, the cell subset or site label denotes: CD45RA+ positively selected. All receptors come from a man aged 18 to 35 in good health. Some clones in this sample may be carry-over from other donors' samples.

The rearrangement links TRBV6-1 to TRBJ1-1; perhaps TRBD1 as D (6 bases). The germline V and J ends were trimmed by 9 bases and 1 base, with 15 bases remaining between them. This CDR3 region has 14 residues. Germline V lookup: CDR1 MNHNS, CDR2 SASEGT. The DNA for the CDR3 is TGTGCCAGTACAGGGTTTTGGGCGAACACTGAAGCTTTCTTT. This encodes CASTGFWANTEAFF.

This clone was seen a few times. This rearrangement joins TRBV27 to TRBJ1-1; 7 nucleotides line up with TRBD1. Germline V gives CDR1 MNHEY, CDR2 SMNVEV (reference sequence). The V gene end was trimmed by 4 bases and the J gene end by 0 bases; junction bases not matched to a gene: 8. CDR3 length: 16 residues. In DNA form, the CDR3 reads TGTGCCAGCAGTTCCCGTCCGGGACAGATGAACACTGAAGCTTTCTTT. Its translation is CASSSRPGQMNTEAFF.

The CDR3 nucleotides are TGTGCCAGCAGGGAGACTAGCGGGAGTGTCTACGAGCAGTACTTC. This codes for CASRETSGSVYEQYF. V is TRBV2 and J is TRBJ2-7; 12 nucleotides agree with TRBD2. Germline CDR1 SNHLY, CDR2 FYNNEI. Losses at the gene ends were 6 bases for V and 3 bases for J; bases not matched to a gene: 6. The CDR3 length is 15 residues.

This clone is a singleton in its sample. The V call is TRBV25-1, the J call TRBJ1-3; D call uncertain. V gave up 0 bases and J gave up 4 bases, with 7 bases separating them. The germline CDR1 and CDR2 sequences are MGHDK and SYGVNS. CDR3 length equals 14 residues. The CDR3 is CASSEYSEGNTIYF. CDR3 in DNA: TGTGCCAGCAGTGAATATTCCGAAGGAAACACCATATATTTT.

The chain carries TRBV2 and TRBJ2-2, with 14 bases matching TRBD2. Germline lookup yields CDR1 SNHLY and CDR2 FYNNEI. The CDR3 is made up of 15 amino acids. J was trimmed by 6 bases and V by 6 bases; bases with no gene match: 3. The CDR3 DNA is TGTGCCAGCAGGGGGACTAGCGGGAGACCCGGGGAGCTGTTTTTT. Its translation: CASRGTSGRPGELFF.

On this clone itself: Other DNA sequences within the sample encode an identical CDR3. V and J are TRBV5-1 and TRBJ2-5; D may be TRBD2 (6 bases). Per the germline V gene, CDR1 is SGHRS and CDR2 is YFSETQ. V lost 1 base, J lost 2 bases, and 12 bases lay in between. This CDR3 has 15 amino acids. The CDR3 sequence: CASSLTGAGQETQYF. The CDR3 nucleotides are TGCGCCAGCAGCTTGACGGGAGCTGGACAAGAGACCCAGTACTTC.

This clone was counted a few times. Distinct nucleotide sequences in the sample also encode this CDR3. This chain links TRBV7-9 with TRBJ2-3; 7 bases are a match to TRBD2. Germline assignment: CDR1 SEHNR and CDR2 FQNEAQ (reference sequence). With 0 bases clipped from V and 0 bases from J, the junction kept 0 bases outside the gene matches. This CDR3 region has 15 residues. The CDR3 is CASSLAGGSTDTQYF. The CDR3 DNA reads TGTGCCAGCAGCTTAGCGGGAGGGAGCACAGATACGCAGTATTTT.

The rearrangement uses TRBV28 and TRBJ2-7; 8 nucleotides line up with TRBD1. V shed 11 bases and J 2 bases; nucleotides not matched to a gene: 11. The CDR3 spans 14 residues. CDR1 is MDHEN, CDR2 SYDVKM, per germline. The CDR3: CALRRQGAPYEQYF. The DNA for the CDR3 is TGTGCCTTGAGGAGGCAGGGGGCACCCTACGAGCAGTACTTC.

The count of this clone is one. The chain combines TRBV15 with TRBJ2-1; D gene ambiguous. The CDR3 extends over 14 amino acids. V shed 0 bases and J shed 10 bases, with 13 bases lying between them. Germline CDR1 and CDR2: LNHNV and YYDKDF (reference sequence). The CDR3 DNA follows: TGTGCCACCAGCAGAGATCCAGGCCAGCGAGAGCAGTTCTTC. Residues: CATSRDPGQREQFF.

This chain links TRBV11-2 with TRBJ2-1, with D possibly matching TRBD1 (5 bases). V was cut by 6 bases and J by 0 bases, with 12 bases left in between. Germline V gene sequence: CDR1 SGHAT, CDR2 FQNNGV. The CDR3 length is 15 residues. The CDR3 region is CASSMTANSYNEQFF. CDR3 coding DNA: TGTGCCAGCAGTATGACAGCGAACTCCTACAATGAGCAGTTCTTC. Variable domain in full (rest from reference TRBV11-2 and TRBJ2-1): EAGVAQSPRYKIIEKRQSVAFWCNPISGHATLYWYQQILGQGPKLLIQFQNNGVVDDSQLPKDRFSAERLKGVDSTLKIQPAKLEDSAVYLCASSMTANSYNEQFFGPGTRLTVL.

The CDR3 is CASLQESGNTIYF. CDR3 coding DNA: TGTGCCAGCCTTCAAGAATCGGGAAACACCATATATTTT. The chain couples TRBV2 to TRBJ1-3; D is unresolved. The CDR3 spans 13 residues. CDR1 and CDR2 from the germline V gene are SNHLY and FYNNEI. V shed 8 bases and J shed 4 bases, with 12 bases lying between them.

About this clone itself: At the DNA level, this CDR3 is encoded by other sequences in the same sample as well. V and J are TRBV9 and TRBJ2-2; D may be TRBD2 (5 bases). Germline V gene sequence: CDR1 SGDLS, CDR2 YYNGEE. CDR3 size: 14 residues. Trimming shortened V by 0 bases and J by 4 bases, and 7 bases separated the two germline ends. CDR3 bases: TGTGCCAGCAGCGTAGGGAGGAGCACCGGGGAGCTGTTTTTT. Amino acids: CASSVGRSTGELFF.

This chain's CDR3 is CASSIVGGKTTEAFF. The CDR3 region has the DNA TGTGCCAGTAGTATAGTGGGGGGAAAGACCACTGAAGCTTTCTTT. This chain links TRBV19 with TRBJ1-1, with a possible D match to TRBD1 (5 bases). The CDR3 loop spans 15 amino acids. Germline values: CDR1 LNHDA, CDR2 SQIVND (reference sequence). V was pared by 1 base and J by 4 bases, with 13 bases between. Based on the CDR3 plus reference TRBV19 and TRBJ1-1, the full variable domain is DGGITQSPKYLFRKEGQNVTLSCEQNLNHDAMYWYRQDPGQGLRLIYYSQIVNDFQKGDIAEGYSVSREKKESFPLTVTSAQKNPTAFYLCASSIVGGKTTEAFFGQGTRLTVV.

V and J are TRBV10-1 and TRBJ2-7; 9 bases are shared with TRBD2. CDR1 is WNHNN, CDR2 SYGVQD, per germline (reference sequence). V gave up 6 bases and J gave up 4 bases; unmatched junction bases: 10. The CDR3 extends over 15 amino acids. This CDR3 reads CASSGQRGEEYEQYF. The CDR3 DNA follows: TGCGCCAGCAGCGGGCAGCGGGGGGAGGAATACGAGCAGTACTTC.

This chain connects TRBV28 to TRBJ2-7, with unresolved D. The V gene's germline CDR1 is MDHEN and CDR2 SYDVKM. The CDR3 runs to 15 residues. Trimming stripped 7 bases from V and 2 bases from J, with 18 bases between. As DNA, the CDR3 is TGTGCCAGCACCTCGGTCGTGACCATACCCTACGAGCAGTACTTC. Amino acid sequence: CASTSVVTIPYEQYF.

Note on this clone: Other DNA sequences in this sample translate to the same CDR3. The chain couples TRBV5-8 to TRBJ2-1, with TRBD1 identical over 7 bases. Germline lookup yields CDR1 SGHTS and CDR2 YDEGEE. Trimming took 0 bases from V and 2 from J; bases not matched to a gene: 2. There are 15 residues in the CDR3. DNA for the CDR3: TGTGCCAGCAGCTTGGACAGGGGCCCCTACAATGAGCAGTTCTTC. Translated, it gives CASSLDRGPYNEQFF.

This chain links TRBV28 with TRBJ2-1, with D hard to call. The germline V and J ends were trimmed by 7 bases and 7 bases, with 11 bases remaining between them. The germline V gene has CDR1 MDHEN and CDR2 SYDVKM. This CDR3 has 12 amino acids. DNA of the CDR3: TGTGCCAGCAAAGATCTTCAGAATGAGCAGTTCTTC. Its translation is CASKDLQNEQFF.

The chain recombines TRBV18 with TRBJ1-2; TRBD1 might be the D (5 bases). The CDR3 has 14 amino acids. CDR1 is KGHSH, CDR2 LQKENI, per germline. Trimming took off 3 bases at V and 4 bases at J, with 12 bases between the two ends. As DNA, the CDR3 is TGTGCCAGCTCACCCCCACAGGTGGTCTATGGCTACACCTTC. Amino acid sequence: CASSPPQVVYGYTF.

The V and J genes are TRBV5-6 and TRBJ1-1; D is undetermined. The V and J ends lost 1 base and 5 bases respectively, with 9 bases between them. This CDR3 contains 13 residues. Per the germline V gene, CDR1 is SGHDT and CDR2 is YYEEEE. The DNA for the CDR3 is TGTGCCAGCAGCTTGTGGGAGAAGACTGAAGCTTTCTTT. Translating gives CASSLWEKTEAFF.

V is TRBV27 and J is TRBJ2-4, with 8 nucleotides matching TRBD1. With V trimmed by 4 bases and J by 8 bases, 7 bases remained unmatched. Per the germline V gene, CDR1 is MNHEY and CDR2 is SMNVEV (reference sequence). The CDR3 has 14 residues. The CDR3 loop is CASSYRLTGDIQYF. The CDR3 bases are TGTGCCAGCAGTTACAGGCTGACAGGGGACATTCAGTACTTC.

V usage is TRBV18 and J usage is TRBJ1-1; D uncertain. This CDR3 has 13 amino acids. Trimming stripped 3 bases from V and 6 bases from J, with 11 bases between. CDR1 and CDR2 from the germline V gene are KGHSH and LQKENI. The CDR3 DNA sequence: TGTGCCAGCTCACCTGGGCAGACCCCTGAAGCTTTCTTT. As protein: CASSPGQTPEAFF.

This chain connects TRBV6-1 to TRBJ1-3, with 9 bases that match TRBD1. The CDR3 runs to 15 residues. Losses at the gene ends were 6 bases for V and 4 bases for J; bases not matched to a gene: 7. CDR1 and CDR2 from the germline V gene are MNHNS and SASEGT. CDR3 coding DNA: TGTGCCAGCAGCGCAACACAGGGGGCGGGAAACACCATATATTTT. This codes for CASSATQGAGNTIYF.

This clone occurred once. The chain combines TRBV14 with TRBJ2-2; D is ambiguous. Looked up from germline, CDR1 is SGHDN and CDR2 is FVKESK. Trimming removed 2 bases from V and 4 bases from J, with 14 bases in between. This CDR3 has 16 amino acids. CDR3 protein: CASSQYVGTTTGELFF. The CDR3 DNA reads TGTGCCAGCAGCCAATATGTCGGTACTACCACCGGGGAGCTGTTTTTT. Based on the CDR3 plus reference TRBV14 and TRBJ2-2, the full variable domain is EAGVTQFPSHSVIEKGQTVTLRCDPISGHDNLYWYRRVMGKEIKFLLHFVKESKQDESGMPNNRFLAERTGGTYSTLKVQPAELEDSGVYFCASSQYVGTTTGELFFGEGSRLTVL.

V usage is TRBV4-2 and J usage is TRBJ1-2; 9 bases map to TRBD1. The germline gives CDR1 LGHNA, CDR2 YNFKEQ. This CDR3 region has 15 residues. V lost 2 bases to trimming and J lost 2 bases; unmatched junction nucleotides: 3. The chain's CDR3 is CASSQTGGLNYGYTF. The CDR3 nucleotides are TGTGCCAGCAGCCAAACAGGGGGCTTAAACTATGGCTACACCTTC.

The J gene is TRBJ1-1, the V gene TRBV18; D is ambiguous. V lost 2 bases to trimming and J lost 1 base, with 5 bases between them. CDR3 length: 13 amino acids. Per the germline V gene, CDR1 is KGHSH and CDR2 is LQKENI. The CDR3 reads CASSPKANTEAFF. CDR3 coding DNA: TGTGCCAGCTCACCAAAGGCGAACACTGAAGCTTTCTTT.

Notes on this clone: This specimen includes other DNA sequences encoding the same CDR3. The chain carries TRBV28 and TRBJ1-2, with TRBD1 identical over 9 bases. V was pared by 9 bases and J by 3 bases, with 5 bases of the junction left unmatched. Germline lookup yields CDR1 MDHEN and CDR2 SYDVKM. The CDR3 sequence is 13 residues long. Written as DNA, the CDR3 is TGTGCCAGTTCTAGGGACAGGGACTATGGCTACACCTTC. Translated, it gives CASSRDRDYGYTF.

CDR3 amino acids: CASSSGLAFRQTQYF. As DNA, the CDR3 is TGTGCCAGCAGTTCCGGACTAGCGTTCAGGCAGACCCAGTACTTC. The chain employs TRBV28 and TRBJ2-5, with 9 bases lining up with TRBD2. This CDR3 has 15 amino acids. CDR1 is MDHEN and CDR2 is SYDVKM in the germline V gene. Unmatched junction bases numbered 9, after V lost 4 bases and J lost 6 bases. The full variable domain, rest sourced from reference TRBV28 and TRBJ2-5, is DVKVTQSSRYLVKRTGEKVFLECVQDMDHENMFWYRQDPGLGLRLIYFSYDVKMKEKGDIPEGYSVSREKKERFSLILESASTNQTSMYLCASSSGLAFRQTQYFGPGTRLLVL.

V gene TRBV25-1 combines with J gene TRBJ2-1; 15 nucleotides match TRBD2. The CDR3 is made up of 17 amino acids. Unmatched junction bases numbered 5, after V lost 4 bases and J lost 4 bases. Germline V lookup: CDR1 MGHDK, CDR2 SYGVNS. The CDR3 coding sequence is TGTGCCAGCAGTGGGTCAGGACTAGCGGGAGGGTACAATGAGCAGTTCTTC. Translated: CASSGSGLAGGYNEQFF.

Turning to this clone: The sample has other DNA sequences that encode this CDR3 too. The CDR3 sequence is CASSPDRGEKLFF. The DNA for the CDR3 is TGTGCCAGCTCACCCGACAGGGGTGAAAAACTGTTTTTT. The chain is built from TRBV18 and TRBJ1-4; 8 bases map to TRBD1. Germline CDR1 and CDR2: KGHSH and LQKENI. The CDR3 covers 13 residues. V lost 3 bases to trimming and J lost 7 bases; unmatched junction nucleotides: 1.